A single T cell receptor (beta chain) is shown here with its context. In its sample, this clonotype was seen many times. The target of this receptor is not known. Base-call qualities are not available, and no considerably larger clone is one nucleotide away. These data come from a study of neurological immune-mediated disorders (dated by TCRdb to about 2019). Some background on the complete study: Among the roughly 35 multiple sclerosis patients, approximately 30 had relapsing-remitting MS and 3 had secondary progressive MS. Using UMI-based sequencing, the study compared peripheral blood TCR-beta repertoires from patients with HTLV-I-associated myelopathy (HAM/TSP), patients with multiple sclerosis, and healthy controls. The 90 to 120 TCR-beta libraries covered PBMC samples along with longitudinal samples, technical triplicates, and paired sorted CD4+ and CD8+ T-cell subsets. Of the roughly 71 subjects in the cohort, about 14 were HAM/TSP patients, roughly 34 were multiple sclerosis patients, and approximately 20 were healthy controls. Points the paper makes about the study in general: In a phylogenetic analysis, the repertoires of 18 out of 34 MS patients fell into a single cluster of related CDR3 sequences, pointing to a possible signature at the repertoire level. No identical CDR3 amino acid sequences were found to be shared among expanded clones across subjects, suggesting that TCR-beta repertoires were private in all groups. TCR clonal expansion was highest in HAM/TSP patients and lowest in MS patients, with MS patients falling below even healthy controls. No clinical or MRI features were associated with the MS cluster, and the authors said that larger cohorts are needed.

Libraries from unsorted PBMCs were made from 2 million PBMCs kept in RNAlater at -80 degrees C until RNA extraction. The multiple sclerosis patients were enrolled in a US clinical protocol that used magnetic resonance imaging to evaluate disease progression. Peripheral blood was subjected to Ficoll-Hypaque density gradient centrifugation to isolate PBMCs, which were then cryopreserved in liquid nitrogen. The germline V gene specifies SGHRS as CDR1 and YFSETQ as CDR2. V loses 0 bases of germline sequence and J loses 4 bases, and the interval between the two ends is 14 bases. The CDR3, from cysteine to phenylalanine, totals 15 residues. Only the CDR3 portion is preserved as DNA: 45 bases, with reading frame beginning at the first base. cDNA was synthesized by template-switch 5'RACE using a primer with a 10-nucleotide random unique molecular identifier that tagged each TCR transcript. Over 180 million TCR-beta sequences, covering 15-18 subjects, were produced in each sequencing run. The RNeasy kit was used to extract total RNA. The KAPA Real-time Library Amplification kit was used to amplify TCR-beta VDJ regions with primers for the TCR constant region and the 5'RACE anchor. Sample indexes and Illumina adaptors were added in a first PCR, and a second PCR then increased library yield. The roughly 650 bp TCR product was size-selected on a 2% E-gel SizeSelection system after Ampure bead purification. Before pooling, library quality was checked on a Bioanalyzer, concentration was measured with Qubit, and libraries were quantified with the Kapa Library Quantification kit. Paired-end 2 x 150 bp sequencing of the libraries was performed on an Illumina HiSeq 2500. To increase sequence diversity, about 25-31% phiX was spiked into each library pool. The authors' analysis ran thus. Quality-filtered reads were processed with the UMI-based MiGEC pipeline, which removed over 75% of raw TCR sequences during error correction. VDJ genes were aligned to IMGT germline references, and each clonotype was defined by a unique CDR3 amino acid sequence together with V-J genes. Clonal expansion, Shannon diversity and CDR3 relatedness (CalcPairwiseDistances, ClusterSamples) were evaluated with VDJtools, and phylogenetic trees were built with CLCbio workbench. Expanded clones were defined as having at least 8 unique UMIs, based on coefficient-of-variation modelling across technical triplicates. The public reads were quality trimmed at Q25 with fastp and then assembled into clones with MiXCR by TCRdb, keeping productive beta chains. A single entry per CDR3 protein holds the most common genes and DNA from its merged rows. The V and J calls and clone size come from TCRdb's table, not from the authors' own analysis. The sample profile shows 50,000 to 70,000 distinct CDR3 sequences; almost 3.5% of them were found once. The top ten clones comprise more than 3% of the sample.

This sequence was found in a man between 35 and 55 years old with multiple sclerosis. Input material: PBMCs. The sequence joins TRBV5-1 to TRBJ2-7, with the D gene not confidently named. CDR3 loop: CASSLDGSAGYEQYF. The DNA sequence is TGCGCCAGCAGCTTGGACGGTTCGGCTGGTTACGAGCAGTACTTC.